This TCR beta chain comes out of a study of blood T cell repertoires in COVID-19. Study-wide context: Whether acute or convalescent, the COVID-19 samples came from the United States, Italy and Spain. In each case, the material was cDNA or gDNA derived from T cells, B-cell-depleted T cells, or PBMCs.

Assay used: immunoSEQ multiplex PCR; TCRdb lists only in-frame clones, some missing. Of 50,000 to 60,000 clones listed, under 90% are singletons. V was shortened by 4 bases and J by 5 bases, with 15 bases between the two germline ends. The CDR3 consists of 13 residues. Germline loops: CDR1 SQVTM, CDR2 ANQGSEA. The rearrangement joins TRBV29-1 to TRBJ2-7, with D possibly matching TRBD1 (6 bases). The TCR comes from an elderly man with active or convalescent COVID-19. Sequenced sample: peripheral blood. The CDR3 coding sequence is TGCAGCGTTGGGAATGGGGGCAACAACGAGCAGTACTTC. Translation: CSVGNGGNNEQYF.